This is a list of T cell receptor beta chains from one sample in a study of identifying expanded T cells in peripheral blood. Sequencing was performed with immunoSEQ multiplex PCR; in TCRdb, only in-frame clones are kept and a portion is missing. The sample carries approximately 110,000 clones, approximately 90% recorded once. Material for sequencing was blood. These receptors originate from a person aged 18 to 70 in good health. Both conserved end residues are part of each CDR3. A D gene is named only where the DNA matches it firmly. Clone sizes are given selectively: once, few, many, or a class where the clone is expanded.

v_gene	j_gene	d_gene	abundance	CDR3aa	CDR3nt
TRBV20-1	TRBJ1-2	TRBD1	NA	CSAGQGNGYTF	TGCAGTGCTGGACAGGGGAATGGCTACACCTTC
TRBV7-2	TRBJ1-2	NA	NA	CASSRDGIYGYTF	TGTGCCAGCAGCCGCGACGGAATCTATGGCTACACCTTC
TRBV11-2	TRBJ1-2	NA	NA	CASSPATGSFYGYTF	TGTGCCAGCAGCCCAGCGACCGGGAGCTTTTATGGCTACACCTTC
TRBV7-2	TRBJ1-1	NA	NA	CASSFRDGNTEAFF	TGTGCCAGCAGCTTCCGGGACGGCAACACTGAAGCTTTCTTT
TRBV2	TRBJ2-1	NA	NA	CASRWDLGEGNEQFF	TGTGCCAGCAGGTGGGACCTCGGCGAGGGCAATGAGCAGTTCTTC
TRBV27	TRBJ1-5	TRBD1	NA	CASNSLQGAGQPQHF	TGTGCCAGCAATTCGCTACAGGGGGCGGGTCAGCCCCAGCATTTT
TRBV2	TRBJ1-5	NA	NA	CASTGTNFQPQHF	TGTGCCAGCACGGGAACCAACTTTCAGCCCCAGCATTTT
TRBV21-1	TRBJ2-7	NA	NA	CASSHRDRGYEQYF	TGTGCCAGCAGCCACCGGGACAGGGGCTACGAGCAGTACTTC
TRBV15	TRBJ2-2	TRBD2	NA	CATSRGGGSGGELFF	TGTGCCACCAGCAGAGGTGGCGGGAGCGGGGGGGAGCTGTTTTTT
TRBV5-6	TRBJ2-1	NA	NA	CASSFSWVYNEQFF	TGTGCCAGCAGCTTCTCCTGGGTCTACAATGAGCAGTTCTTC
TRBV2	TRBJ2-3	TRBD1	NA	CASTQGQGLSDTQYF	TGTGCCAGCACTCAAGGACAGGGGTTATCAGATACGCAGTATTTT
TRBV4-2	TRBJ1-4	NA	NA	CASSPQGSHEKLFF	TGTGCCAGCAGCCCACAGGGATCACATGAAAAACTGTTTTTT
TRBV7-9	TRBJ2-2	TRBD2	NA	CASSPTPTSGLNTGELFF	TGTGCCAGCAGCCCAACCCCGACTAGCGGGTTGAACACCGGGGAGCTGTTTTTT
TRBV28	TRBJ1-1	NA	few	CASSLRAMNTEAFF	TGTGCCAGCAGTTTGAGGGCCATGAACACTGAAGCTTTCTTT
TRBV6-1	TRBJ2-7	NA	NA	CAQHHQDKSKWEQYF	TGTGCCCAACACCACCAAGACAAATCCAAATGGGAGCAGTACTTC
TRBV5-1	TRBJ1-5	NA	few	CASSLAGDQPQHF	TGCGCCAGCAGCTTGGCGGGGGATCAGCCCCAGCATTTT
TRBV9	TRBJ2-7	NA	few	CASSLHEQYF	TGTGCCAGCAGCCTCCACGAGCAGTACTTC
TRBV7-2	TRBJ1-1	TRBD1	NA	CASSRQGTRVNTEAFF	TGTGCCAGCAGCAGACAGGGGACGAGGGTGAACACTGAAGCTTTCTTT
TRBV5-1	TRBJ2-5	TRBD2	NA	CASSWTSGETQYF	TGCGCCAGCAGCTGGACTAGCGGCGAGACCCAGTACTTC
TRBV9	TRBJ2-1	TRBD2	NA	CASSVVGTSDEQFF	TGTGCCAGCAGCGTAGTCGGGACTAGCGATGAGCAGTTCTTC
TRBV6-1	TRBJ2-1	NA	NA	CASSEAQTPSYNEQFF	TGTGCCAGCAGTGAAGCCCAAACCCCCTCCTACAATGAGCAGTTCTTC
TRBV7-2	TRBJ2-7	NA	NA	CASSYTTGARQYF	TGTGCCAGCAGCTACACGACCGGGGCTAGGCAGTACTTC
TRBV30	TRBJ1-3	NA	NA	CARGAGGNTIYF	TGTGCCCGGGGGGCAGGAGGAAACACCATATATTTT
TRBV19	TRBJ2-5	NA	NA	CASSTQQRGETQYF	TGTGCCAGTAGTACACAGCAACGGGGAGAGACCCAGTACTTC
TRBV19	TRBJ2-5	NA	NA	CASSMGSTGGQETQYF	TGTGCCAGTAGTATGGGGTCCACCGGCGGACAAGAGACCCAGTACTTC
TRBV2	TRBJ1-3	NA	many	CASRAQGLSTIYF	TGTGCCAGCCGGGCGCAGGGTCTGTCCACCATATATTTT
TRBV14	TRBJ2-3	TRBD2	NA	CASSQDWLAGGNTDTQYF	TGTGCCAGCAGCCAAGATTGGCTAGCGGGGGGCAACACAGATACGCAGTATTTT
TRBV10-3	TRBJ2-2	TRBD1	NA	CALWDREGTGELFF	TGTGCCCTCTGGGACAGGGAAGGGACCGGGGAGCTGTTTTTT
TRBV19	TRBJ1-5	NA	NA	CASTPQGYRNQPQHF	TGTGCCAGTACCCCGCAGGGGTATCGCAATCAGCCCCAGCATTTT
TRBV11-3	TRBJ2-1	NA	NA	CASSFHQRGNEQFF	TGTGCCAGCAGCTTCCACCAGAGGGGCAATGAGCAGTTCTTC
TRBV18	TRBJ2-3	NA	NA	CASSPGLGASTDTQYF	TGTGCCAGCTCACCAGGTTTGGGGGCTAGCACAGATACGCAGTATTTT
TRBV5-4	TRBJ2-7	NA	NA	CASRRAPTYEQYF	TGTGCCAGCAGGAGGGCACCAACCTACGAGCAGTACTTC
TRBV7-6	TRBJ2-3	TRBD2	NA	CASTLGGAGGPDTQYF	TGTGCCAGCACCCTCGGCGGGGCGGGAGGGCCGGATACGCAGTATTTT
TRBV7-7	TRBJ2-2	NA	NA	CASSVSGTNTGELFF	TGTGCCAGCAGCGTTTCTGGGACCAACACCGGGGAGCTGTTTTTT
TRBV14	TRBJ1-1	NA	NA	CASSPQLNTEAFF	TGTGCCAGCAGCCCCCAGCTCAACACTGAAGCTTTCTTT
TRBV2	TRBJ2-7	NA	NA	CASSDGPGWGEYYEQYF	TGTGCCAGCAGTGACGGCCCCGGTTGGGGGGAGTACTACGAGCAGTACTTC
TRBV6-5	TRBJ2-1	NA	once	CASISKLKGNEQFF	TGTGCCAGCATCTCCAAATTGAAGGGCAATGAGCAGTTCTTC
TRBV19	TRBJ2-2	NA	NA	CASSIVASPNTGELFF	TGTGCCAGTAGTATAGTGGCCAGTCCGAACACCGGGGAGCTGTTTTTT
TRBV30	TRBJ1-1	TRBD1	NA	CAWSRTGTLTEAFF	TGTGCCTGGAGTAGGACAGGGACTCTCACTGAAGCTTTCTTT
TRBV29-1	TRBJ2-2	NA	NA	CSVGANTGELFF	TGCAGCGTTGGTGCGAACACCGGGGAGCTGTTTTTT
TRBV28	TRBJ2-7	TRBD1	NA	CASRIPRDRVYEQYF	TGTGCCAGCAGGATCCCGCGGGACAGGGTATACGAGCAGTACTTC
TRBV6-1	TRBJ2-3	NA	NA	CASSASTGGWSTDTQYF	TGTGCCAGCAGTGCTTCTACTGGCGGGTGGAGCACAGATACGCAGTATTTT
TRBV2	TRBJ1-2	NA	NA	CASSETRQGGDGYTF	TGTGCCAGCAGTGAAACCCGGCAGGGAGGAGATGGCTACACCTTC
TRBV7-3	TRBJ2-7	NA	few	CASSSEGSYEQYF	TGTGCCAGCAGCTCAGAGGGAAGTTACGAGCAGTACTTC